The next 16 T cell receptor beta chains were all read from a single sample in a study of T-cell memory formation after mild COVID-19 (dated by TCRdb to about 2021). Receptors were amplified or captured by 5' RACE. Reads for this sample came from an Illumina NovaSeq 6000. The public reads were quality trimmed at Q25 with fastp and then assembled into clones with MiXCR by TCRdb, keeping productive beta chains. Identical CDR3 proteins give one entry, which carries the most common genes and DNA. This sample gives 140,000 to 150,000 distinct CDR3 sequences in total; approximately 25% of them show up just once. The ten top clones hold roughly a quarter of the sample. The sequenced sample was PBMCs or a T cell subset sorted from them (not recorded which). The receptors come from an adult woman who had mild COVID-19 (a few samples of this study predate the infection). The sample titles of this study are shuffled in the database, so cell type and time point are left out; the donor was told from shared clones.

V usage is TRBV7-6 and J usage is TRBJ2-5; no definite D call. The CDR3 is 14 residues long. V was cut by 5 bases and J by 1 base, with 11 bases left in between. Germline V gene data show CDR1 as SGHVS and CDR2 as FNYEAQ. The CDR3 sequence is CASSPRSIQETQYF. As DNA, the CDR3 is TGTGCCAGCAGCCCACGAAGCATCCAAGAGACCCAGTACTTC.

V gene TRBV7-9 combines with J gene TRBJ2-7; 10 bases fit TRBD1. Germline V gene sequence: CDR1 SEHNR, CDR2 FQNEAQ (reference sequence). CDR3 length: 16 residues. Germline trimming cut 4 bases from V and 3 bases from J; bases unmatched to any gene: 9. CDR3 bases: TGTGCCAGCAGCTATATTGCCGGGACAGGGGACTACGAGCAGTACTTC. This sequence encodes CASSYIAGTGDYEQYF.

The genes are TRBV29-1 and TRBJ2-2; D not certain. V dropped 6 bases and J dropped 3 bases, with 8 bases sitting between them. Germline CDR1 reads SQVTM; CDR2 reads ANQGSEA. The CDR3 runs to 12 residues. This chain's CDR3 is CSVGKDTGELFF. Here the CDR3 DNA reads TGCAGCGTCGGAAAGGACACCGGGGAGCTGTTTTTT.

The gene calls are TRBV5-1 and TRBJ2-7, with D tentatively TRBD2 (6 bases). CDR1 is SGHRS, CDR2 YFSETQ, per germline. Trimming took off 4 bases at V and 1 base at J, with 18 bases between the two ends. The CDR3 is 16 amino acids. The CDR3 region has the DNA TGCGCCAGCAGCACCAGCAGGAGGGAGGTGTCCTACGAGCAGTACTTC. Protein product: CASSTSRREVSYEQYF.

The chain is built from TRBV29-1 and TRBJ2-1, with 8 bases lining up with TRBD1. The CDR3 covers 19 residues. V trimming: 7 bases; J trimming: 0 bases; junction bases outside the gene matches: 20. Germline lookup yields CDR1 SQVTM and CDR2 ANQGSEA. CDR3 loop: CSARQGTGKTESSYNEQFF. Here the CDR3 DNA reads TGCAGCGCCCGGCAAGGGACAGGAAAGACCGAGAGCTCCTACAATGAGCAGTTCTTC.

A few counts support this clonotype. The chain carries TRBV7-3 and TRBJ2-3, with 13 bases matching TRBD2. The germline V gene has CDR1 SGHTA and CDR2 FQGTGA. The CDR3 contains 18 residues. J gave up 1 base and V 5 bases, and 9 bases lay outside the gene matches. CDR3 in DNA: TGTGCCAGCAGCGGAGGACTAGCGGGAGATATGGGCACAGATACGCAGTATTTT. This translates into CASSGGLAGDMGTDTQYF.

J is TRBJ2-7 and V is TRBV28; TRBD1 matches 10 bases. CDR1 MDHEN and CDR2 SYDVKM come from the germline V gene. The CDR3 has 14 residues. The ends lost 10 bases at V and 4 bases at J; junction bases unmatched: 10. The CDR3 protein is CATRGQGFGYEQYF. In nucleotides, the CDR3 is TGTGCCACCCGGGGACAGGGGTTTGGATACGAGCAGTACTTC.

The chain uses TRBV7-6 and TRBJ2-1, with TRBD1 matching 8 bases. The V gene end was trimmed by 1 base and the J gene end by 5 bases; junction bases not matched to a gene: 4. The CDR3 extends over 15 amino acids. CDR1 is SGHVS, CDR2 FNYEAQ, per germline. The CDR3 here is CASSLVVQGDNEQFF. Written as DNA, the CDR3 is TGTGCCAGCAGCTTAGTTGTACAGGGGGACAATGAGCAGTTCTTC. Full variable domain (remainder filled in from reference TRBV7-6 and TRBJ2-1): GAGVSQSPRYKVTKRGQDVALRCDPISGHVSLYWYRQALGQGPEFLTYFNYEAQQDKSGLPNDRFSAERPEGSISTLTIQRTEQRDSAMYRCASSLVVQGDNEQFFGPGTRLTVL.

The chain carries TRBV12-5 and TRBJ1-1; the match to TRBD1 covers 7 bases. CDR3 length: 14 amino acids. The germline V gene has CDR1 LGHNT and CDR2 FRNRAP. Trimming cost V 5 bases and J 2 bases; bases outside gene matches: 5. CDR3 sequence reads: CASGQTGINTEAFF. The CDR3 DNA is TGTGCTAGTGGTCAGACAGGGATTAACACTGAAGCTTTCTTT.

The V gene is TRBV7-9, the J gene TRBJ1-4, with D possibly matching TRBD1 (5 bases). The germline V gene has CDR1 SEHNR and CDR2 FQNEAQ (reference sequence). V shed 11 bases and J shed 11 bases, with 15 bases lying between them. The CDR3 has 11 residues. CDR3 region: CACSGGLKLFF. The DNA of the CDR3 is TGTGCCTGCTCCGGGGGACTCAAACTGTTTTTT.

The chain uses TRBV6-1 and TRBJ1-1, with a weak D call TRBD1 (5 bases). This CDR3 spans 13 amino acids. The germline V gene has CDR1 MNHNS and CDR2 SASEGT. The ends were cut back, 4 bases at V and 5 bases at J, with 11 bases in the middle. In nucleotides, the CDR3 is TGTGCCAGCAGTGTGCTAAGGGGAACTGAAGCTTTCTTT. It encodes CASSVLRGTEAFF.

This rearrangement joins TRBV5-1 to TRBJ1-1; 7 nucleotides line up with TRBD1. Trimming at V came to 0 bases and at J to 3 bases, leaving 5 bases not matched to a gene. The CDR3 spans 15 residues. The V gene's germline CDR1 is SGHRS and CDR2 YFSETQ. The chain's CDR3 is CASSLEEGADTEAFF. CDR3 coding DNA: TGCGCCAGCAGCTTGGAAGAGGGGGCGGACACTGAAGCTTTCTTT.

This clonotype was seen a few times. The chain carries TRBV7-2 and TRBJ2-5; perhaps D is TRBD1 or TRBD2 (7 bases each). Germline values: CDR1 SGHTA, CDR2 FQGNSA. The CDR3 loop spans 15 amino acids. V was pared by 3 bases and J by 5 bases, with 16 bases between. CDR3: CASSFSSGGEETQYF. The DNA for the CDR3 is TGTGCCAGCAGCTTTTCTTCAGGGGGGGAGGAGACCCAGTACTTC.

The chain carries TRBV19 and TRBJ2-5; D perhaps matches TRBD1 (5 bases). V shed 1 base and J shed 3 bases, with 9 bases lying between them. Germline CDR1 reads LNHDA; CDR2 reads SQIVND (reference sequence). The length of the CDR3 is 14 residues. The CDR3 nucleotides read TGTGCCAGTAGTATAGTGTCCAGGGAAGAGACCCAGTACTTC. It encodes CASSIVSREETQYF.

V is TRBV4-2 and J is TRBJ2-7; 7 positions match TRBD1. CDR1 is LGHNA and CDR2 is YNFKEQ in the germline V gene. The length of the CDR3 is 15 residues. The V segment lost 0 bases and the J segment 6 bases; nucleotides outside the gene matches: 8. CDR3 residues: CASSQDRGPRTEQYF. Here the CDR3 DNA reads TGTGCCAGCAGCCAAGATAGGGGGCCAAGGACCGAGCAGTACTTC.

This clonotype turned up a few times. The rearrangement links TRBV12-3 or TRBV12-4 to TRBJ2-7; 7 nucleotides match TRBD2. V dropped 6 bases and J dropped 7; count of bases not matched to a gene: 9. The CDR3 spans 13 residues. The CDR3 here is CASSLGGSGEQYF. The CDR3 DNA reads TGTGCCAGCAGCCTGGGAGGGTCGGGGGAGCAGTACTTC.